Listed below are T cell receptor beta chains from one sample, sequenced in a study of T-cell reconstitution after alpha-beta-depleted transplantation in children. MiXCR was run by TCRdb on the PCR reads, yielding one entry per CDR3 protein. The repertoire holds about 250,000 distinct CDR3 sequences, with around 25% as singletons. The sample in question was PBMCs, mostly from graft donor cells, obtained 360 days after TCRalphabeta/CD19-depleted stem cell transplant. The receptors shown here come from a female patient under 10 years old who had a stem cell transplant for congenital amegakaryocytic thrombocytopenia, so the T cells may come from the graft donor. Both conserved end residues are part of each CDR3. D genes are given only for firm matches. Part of the rows lack a size; the others show once, few, many or a class for expanded clones.

J: TRBJ2-5; V: TRBV4-2; size: -; D: -; DNA: TGTGCCAGCAGCAATAGCGTCCAACAAGAGACCCAGTACTTC; CDR3: CASSNSVQQETQYF
J: TRBJ2-5; V: TRBV12-3/TRBV12-4; size: -; D: -; DNA: TGTGCCAAAGCCCTCCCCGACCTCGACCAAGAGACCCAGTACTTC; CDR3: CAKALPDLDQETQYF
J: TRBJ2-3; V: TRBV4-3; size: few; D: -; DNA: TGCGCCAGCAGCCAATCCCGGACTACAGATACGCAGTATTTT; CDR3: CASSQSRTTDTQYF
J: TRBJ2-5; V: TRBV20-1; size: -; D: -; DNA: TGCAGTGCTAGAGAGGGGAACATGGAGACCCAGTACTTC; CDR3: CSAREGNMETQYF
J: TRBJ2-7; V: TRBV3-1; size: few; D: -; DNA: TGTGCCAGCAGCCAAGATCGGGCAGCCGCCCCATATACTTACGAGCAGTACTTC; CDR3: CASSQDRAAAPYTYEQYF
J: TRBJ2-7; V: TRBV29-1; size: many; D: TRBD1; DNA: TGCAGCGTAGGCCATGCAGGGGGCTCCTACGAGCAGTACTTC; CDR3: CSVGHAGGSYEQYF
J: TRBJ2-5; V: TRBV20-1; size: -; D: TRBD1; DNA: TGCAGTGCCAGGGGGACAGGGGTTCAAGAGACCCAGTACTTC; CDR3: CSARGTGVQETQYF
J: TRBJ1-1; V: TRBV7-6; size: many; D: -; DNA: TGTGCCAGCAGCTTAGTCGCGAACACTGAAGCTTTCTTT; CDR3: CASSLVANTEAFF
J: TRBJ2-1; V: TRBV7-2; size: few; D: TRBD2; DNA: TGTGCCAGCAGTCGACTAGCGGGAGTACATGAGCAGTTCTTC; CDR3: CASSRLAGVHEQFF
J: TRBJ1-5; V: TRBV7-2; size: few; D: -; DNA: TGTGCCAGCAGCTTAGTTTCCTCCCAGGGATTCAATCAGCCCCAGCATTTT; CDR3: CASSLVSSQGFNQPQHF
J: TRBJ2-1; V: TRBV7-9; size: many; D: -; DNA: TGTGCCAGCAGCCTCGGCCGTGGCCTTGGGAATGAGCAGTTCTTC; CDR3: CASSLGRGLGNEQFF
J: TRBJ2-7; V: TRBV12-3/TRBV12-4; size: -; D: TRBD2; DNA: TGTGCCACTTTGACTAGCGGAACCTACGAGCAGTACTTC; CDR3: CATLTSGTYEQYF
J: TRBJ2-5; V: TRBV7-9; size: -; D: -; DNA: TGTGCCAGCAGCTTTGGAGCGGGCAGATCGTACCAAGAGACCCAGTACTTC; CDR3: CASSFGAGRSYQETQYF
J: TRBJ1-2; V: TRBV28; size: -; D: -; DNA: TGTGCCAGCAGTTTTCCCCTAGGGGAGTATGGCTACACCTTC; CDR3: CASSFPLGEYGYTF
J: TRBJ1-2; V: TRBV29-1; size: few; D: -; DNA: TGCAGCGTGGACAGCCACTATGGCTACACCTTC; CDR3: CSVDSHYGYTF
J: TRBJ2-3; V: TRBV5-1; size: -; D: -; DNA: TGCGCCAGCAGCTTGGGGACACGTACAGATACGCAGTATTTT; CDR3: CASSLGTRTDTQYF
J: TRBJ1-1; V: TRBV5-1; size: -; D: -; DNA: TGCGCCAGCAGCTGGGAGGGGCAAGCCTACACTGAAGCTTTCTTT; CDR3: CASSWEGQAYTEAFF
J: TRBJ2-1; V: TRBV20-1; size: -; D: TRBD1; DNA: TGCAGTGCTAGGGCTTTGACAGGGCTATACAATGAGCAGTTCTTC; CDR3: CSARALTGLYNEQFF
J: TRBJ2-1; V: TRBV7-6; size: -; D: TRBD2; DNA: TGTGCCAGCAGCTTCTTATCTAGCGGAGGATACAATGAGCAGTTCTTC; CDR3: CASSFLSSGGYNEQFF
J: TRBJ2-7; V: TRBV7-9; size: few; D: -; DNA: TGTGCCAGCAGCTTGCAGCGGTCCTACGAGCAGTACTTC; CDR3: CASSLQRSYEQYF
J: TRBJ2-5; V: TRBV25-1; size: few; D: -; DNA: TGTGCCAGCAGTGAATGGTTGGACGGGGGCTGGGGGGGAGAGACCCAGTACTTC; CDR3: CASSEWLDGGWGGETQYF
J: TRBJ2-7; V: TRBV30; size: few; D: TRBD1; DNA: TGTGCCTGGAGTTTCCCGGGACAGGGGGGAGTTATCTACGAGCAGTACTTC; CDR3: CAWSFPGQGGVIYEQYF
J: TRBJ2-1; V: TRBV4-1; size: -; D: TRBD2; DNA: TGCGCCAGCAGCCACGGGGGACTAGCGGACCTGCAGTTCTTC; CDR3: CASSHGGLADLQFF
J: TRBJ2-2; V: TRBV28; size: few; D: -; DNA: TGTGCCAGCAGACAACCGAACACCGGGGAGCTGTTTTTT; CDR3: CASRQPNTGELFF
J: TRBJ2-6; V: TRBV24-1; size: -; D: -; DNA: TGTGCCACCAGTGATTTGTTCCGTCAGGGTCGGCACTCTGGGGCCAACGTCCTGACTTTC; CDR3: CATSDLFRQGRHSGANVLTF
J: TRBJ2-1; V: TRBV18; size: few; D: TRBD2; DNA: TGTGCCAGCTCACCACCGGGACTAGCATTACTAAGGCCCTACAATGAGCAGTTCTTC; CDR3: CASSPPGLALLRPYNEQFF
J: TRBJ2-3; V: TRBV24-1; size: -; D: TRBD1; DNA: TGTGCCACCAGTGATTTGCGACAGGGGAGCACAGATACGCAGTATTTT; CDR3: CATSDLRQGSTDTQYF
J: TRBJ2-7; V: TRBV28; size: -; D: -; DNA: TGTGCCAGCAGTGCCCGTGGGTTCCCGGTCGAGCAGTACTTC; CDR3: CASSARGFPVEQYF
J: TRBJ2-1; V: TRBV11-2; size: -; D: TRBD1; DNA: TGTGCCAGCAGCTTAGATTCAGAGGGGGCTAATGAGCAGTTCTTC; CDR3: CASSLDSEGANEQFF
J: TRBJ2-1; V: TRBV24-1; size: few; D: -; DNA: TGTGCCACCAGTGATTACCCAGGGCGGCCCTACAATGAGCAGTTCTTC; CDR3: CATSDYPGRPYNEQFF
J: TRBJ2-7; V: TRBV5-1; size: few; D: -; DNA: TGCGCCAGCAGCTGGGCTGGCGCGGGGTCCCTCGGGGAGCAGTACTTC; CDR3: CASSWAGAGSLGEQYF
J: TRBJ2-7; V: TRBV10-3; size: few; D: -; DNA: TGTGCCATCAGTTCCCCCGACAGCTACGAGCAGTACTTC; CDR3: CAISSPDSYEQYF
J: TRBJ2-7; V: TRBV2; size: -; D: TRBD2; DNA: TGTGCCAGCAGTGGCGGACTAGCCGGTCGTGGGTACTTC; CDR3: CASSGGLAGRGYF
J: TRBJ1-1; V: TRBV28; size: -; D: -; DNA: TGTGCCAGCAGTTTATCCATCGGGCCCACTCCTAGGAACACTGAAGCTTTCTTT; CDR3: CASSLSIGPTPRNTEAFF
J: TRBJ2-3; V: TRBV29-1; size: few; D: -; DNA: TGCAGCGTTGAAAGTGATAGATCTGTCACAGATACGCAGTATTTT; CDR3: CSVESDRSVTDTQYF
J: TRBJ2-3; V: TRBV30; size: -; D: -; DNA: TGTGCCTGGAGTTCAAAGGGGCAATCAGATACGCAGTATTTT; CDR3: CAWSSKGQSDTQYF
J: TRBJ1-2; V: TRBV29-1; size: -; D: -; DNA: TGCAGCGTCCCAGAGACGGACGGTTCTAACTATGGCTACACCTTC; CDR3: CSVPETDGSNYGYTF
J: TRBJ1-1; V: TRBV20-1; size: -; D: TRBD1; DNA: TGCAGTGCTAGATGGCAGGGGGCCAAGAACACTGAAGCTTTCTTT; CDR3: CSARWQGAKNTEAFF
J: TRBJ2-5; V: TRBV27; size: many; D: TRBD1; DNA: TGTGCCAGCAGTCCATTCCCGGGACAGGGGACGACGGACCAAGAGACCCAGTACTTC; CDR3: CASSPFPGQGTTDQETQYF
J: TRBJ2-1; V: TRBV7-2; size: -; D: TRBD2; DNA: TGTGCCAGCAGCTTATCAGTACGGGAGGATGAGCAGTTCTTC; CDR3: CASSLSVREDEQFF
J: TRBJ2-2; V: TRBV7-2; size: few; D: TRBD2; DNA: TGTGCCAGCAGCATAACCGGGACTAGCGGGAGTTTGGGGGAGCTGTTTTTT; CDR3: CASSITGTSGSLGELFF
J: TRBJ2-7; V: TRBV11-3; size: few; D: TRBD1; DNA: TGTGCCAGCAGCTTAGGGGAAGGGACAGACTACGAGCAGTACTTC; CDR3: CASSLGEGTDYEQYF
J: TRBJ2-7; V: TRBV12-3/TRBV12-4; size: many; D: -; DNA: TGTGCCAGCAGTTTGGTAGGGATATCCTACGAGCAGTACTTC; CDR3: CASSLVGISYEQYF
J: TRBJ1-5; V: TRBV29-1; size: -; D: -; DNA: TGCAGCGTCGTATTTACGGGTCCCAATCAGCCCCAGCATTTT; CDR3: CSVVFTGPNQPQHF
J: TRBJ1-5; V: TRBV12-3/TRBV12-4; size: -; D: TRBD1; DNA: TGTGCCAGCAGTTTCGCGGACAGGGCACAGCCCCAGCATTTT; CDR3: CASSFADRAQPQHF
J: TRBJ2-1; V: TRBV4-3; size: -; D: -; DNA: TGCGCCAGCAGCCAAGATTATTTCGGAGAACCGAATGAGCAGTTCTTC; CDR3: CASSQDYFGEPNEQFF
J: TRBJ2-3; V: TRBV27; size: -; D: TRBD2; DNA: TGTGCCAGCAGTTTCTGGACTAGCCGATTGGAGCATACGCAGTATTTT; CDR3: CASSFWTSRLEHTQYF
J: TRBJ1-2; V: TRBV20-1; size: few; D: TRBD1; DNA: TGCAGTCCCCGGGTCAGGAGACAGGGAAGTGGTGGCTACACCTTC; CDR3: CSPRVRRQGSGGYTF
J: TRBJ2-1; V: TRBV20-1; size: -; D: TRBD1; DNA: TGCAGTGCTCTGGACAGGGTCGATGAGCAGTTCTTC; CDR3: CSALDRVDEQFF
J: TRBJ2-1; V: TRBV5-1; size: -; D: -; DNA: TGCGCCAGCAGCTTGAATGCCGGCGATGAGCAGTTCTTC; CDR3: CASSLNAGDEQFF
J: TRBJ1-5; V: TRBV6-1; size: -; D: TRBD1; DNA: TGTGCCAGCAGAAAACCGGGACAGGGGGCGAGTCAGCCCCAGCATTTT; CDR3: CASRKPGQGASQPQHF
J: TRBJ2-7; V: TRBV18; size: few; D: TRBD1; DNA: TGTGCCAGCTCACCCGACAGGGGGCGGTCTTACGAGCAGTACTTC; CDR3: CASSPDRGRSYEQYF
J: TRBJ1-2; V: TRBV4-1; size: few; D: -; DNA: TGCGCCAGCAGCCCAAAGTACAGTAGCTATGGCTACACCTTC; CDR3: CASSPKYSSYGYTF
J: TRBJ2-3; V: TRBV4-3; size: -; D: TRBD2; DNA: TGCGCCAGCAGCCAAGAGCGACGGGACTACAGAGATACGCAGTATTTT; CDR3: CASSQERRDYRDTQYF
J: TRBJ1-1; V: TRBV5-1; size: few; D: TRBD1; DNA: TGCGCCAGCAGCTTGTTCCTACAGGGGGACACTGAAGCTTTCTTT; CDR3: CASSLFLQGDTEAFF
J: TRBJ1-1; V: TRBV3-1; size: few; D: -; DNA: TGTGCCAGCAGCCAGGGACACGGACGGGGGGAAGCTTTCTTT; CDR3: CASSQGHGRGEAFF
J: TRBJ2-1; V: TRBV5-1; size: few; D: TRBD2; DNA: TGCGCCAGCAGCTGGGGACTAGCGGGGGGGCTCGAGCAGTTCTTC; CDR3: CASSWGLAGGLEQFF
J: TRBJ1-6; V: TRBV30; size: -; D: -; DNA: TGTGCCTGGAGTGTAGGATCACCCCTCCACTTT; CDR3: CAWSVGSPLHF
J: TRBJ2-7; V: TRBV20-1; size: few; D: -; DNA: TGCAGTGCCCAGGGGGGGGAGAGGGCCGACGAGGAGCAGTACTTC; CDR3: CSAQGGERADEEQYF